This T cell receptor (beta chain) stems from a study of T cell responses to AZD1222 COVID-19 vaccine. For the study at large: Second-dose groups at about 4 or about 12 weeks were pooled. Study conclusions and caveats: Distributed over spike, vaccine-associated CD4 TCRs predominated at 160-218 and 743-854.

Clones were sequenced by immunoSEQ multiplex PCR, and TCRdb holds only the in-frame ones, with some missing. The sample lists some 92,000 clones; roughly nine tenths were seen once. Comment on this clone: Its antigen is as yet unknown.

This clonotype originated in an adult in good health. The material sequenced was peripheral blood, taken on day 0 of AZD1222 vaccination.

The CDR3 coding sequence is TGTGCCAGTAGTATCGGCGGGACAGAGGCGTATGGCTACACCTTC. It yields the protein CASSIGGTEAYGYTF. The chain links TRBV19 to TRBJ1-2; 7 positions agree with TRBD1. The CDR3 runs 15 residues. J lost 5 bases, V lost 3 bases, and 9 bases had no gene match. The germline gives CDR1 LNHDA, CDR2 SQIVND (reference sequence).